The rows below give T cell receptor beta chains drawn from one sample of a study of cytomegalovirus exposure and HLA in healthy donors. The protocol was immunoSEQ multiplex PCR, while the TCRdb copy is restricted to in-frame clones and leaves out a portion. In the table there are 150,000 to 200,000 clones, about 80% of which are singletons. The sequenced sample consisted of PBMCs. The receptors were sampled from a young man in good health and CMV-seronegative. Each CDR3 is given with its conserved first and last residue. D genes are given only for firm matches. Size is stated for part of the rows, as once, few or many counts, or as a class when the clone is expanded.

j_call d_call clone_size cdr3_length v_call cdr3_aa cdr3_nt
TRBJ2-7 TRBD2 once 16 TRBV5-1 CASSRATSGEKGEQYF TGCGCCAGCAGCCGAGCGACTAGCGGGGAGAAGGGGGAGCAGTACTTC
TRBJ2-5 TRBD2 NA 16 TRBV7-2 CASSPRPGLGGETQYF TGTGCCAGCAGCCCCCGTCCGGGACTAGGTGGAGAGACCCAGTACTTC
TRBJ2-1 TRBD1 NA 13 TRBV6-7 CASFLGQYNEQFF TGTGCCAGCTTCCTGGGACAGTACAATGAGCAGTTCTTC
TRBJ1-5 NA NA 13 TRBV19 CASNGQGPEPQHF TGTGCCAGTAACGGGCAGGGTCCAGAGCCCCAGCATTTT
TRBJ1-2 NA NA 14 TRBV2 CASNPILNNYGYTF TGTGCCAGCAACCCCATTCTAAATAACTATGGCTACACCTTC
TRBJ2-5 TRBD2 NA 15 TRBV6-6 CASIRGRGGLETQYF TGTGCCAGCATTAGAGGCCGGGGGGGCCTGGAGACCCAGTACTTC
TRBJ1-2 NA NA 12 TRBV9 CASNRQDYGYTF TGTGCCAGCAACCGCCAGGACTATGGCTACACCTTC
TRBJ2-7 NA NA 15 TRBV27 CASSFYAGRPYEQYF TGTGCCAGCAGTTTCTACGCAGGTCGCCCCTACGAGCAGTACTTC
TRBJ2-1 NA NA 15 TRBV5-4 CASSFGGALGNEQFF TGTGCCAGCAGCTTTGGAGGGGCCCTCGGGAATGAGCAGTTCTTC
TRBJ1-1 NA NA 13 TRBV28 CASSFHRGTEAFF TGTGCCAGCAGTTTTCATCGGGGCACTGAAGCTTTCTTT
TRBJ2-2 NA once 14 TRBV27 CASSMRLLTGELFF TGTGCCAGCAGTATGCGACTACTCACCGGGGAGCTGTTTTTT
TRBJ2-5 NA NA 11 TRBV7-2 CASSSGRTQYF TGTGCCAGCAGCTCTGGCCGTACCCAGTACTTC
TRBJ1-1 NA few 13 TRBV12-5 CASGLLLNTEAFF TGTGCTAGTGGTTTGCTGTTGAACACTGAAGCTTTCTTT
TRBJ1-4 NA NA 15 TRBV27 CASSLGPGYGEKLFF TGTGCCAGCAGTTTAGGCCCAGGGTATGGTGAAAAACTGTTTTTT
TRBJ1-4 NA NA 10 TRBV20-1 CSARQGRQFF TGCAGTGCTAGACAGGGGAGACAGTTTTTT
TRBJ2-7 TRBD2 NA 14 TRBV9 CASSVGGEGYEQYF TGTGCCAGCAGCGTAGGCGGGGAGGGGTACGAGCAGTACTTC
TRBJ2-7 NA NA 16 TRBV4-2 CASSQEGGQNLYEQYF TGTGCCAGCAGCCAAGAAGGAGGCCAGAATCTTTACGAGCAGTACTTC
TRBJ2-1 TRBD2 NA 14 TRBV5-1 CASSLGGRDNEQFF TGCGCCAGCAGCTTGGGCGGGAGAGACAATGAGCAGTTCTTC
TRBJ2-2 NA NA 13 TRBV29-1 CSVEGAYTGELFF TGCAGCGTTGAGGGGGCTTACACCGGGGAGCTGTTTTTT
TRBJ2-5 TRBD2 NA 15 TRBV15 CATSRVRGVEETQYF TGTGCCACCAGCAGAGTTCGGGGGGTCGAAGAGACCCAGTACTTC
TRBJ2-7 NA once 14 TRBV15 CATSPRGVSYEQYF TGTGCCACCAGCCCCCGCGGAGTCTCCTACGAGCAGTACTTC
TRBJ2-7 TRBD2 once 15 TRBV4-3 CASSQVGTSSYEQYF TGCGCCAGCAGCCAAGTAGGGACTAGCTCCTACGAGCAGTACTTC
TRBJ1-5 NA NA 14 TRBV21-1 CASSKDRVFCPQHF TGTGCCAGCAGCAAAGACAGGGTCTTTTGCCCCCAGCATTTT
TRBJ2-2 TRBD1 NA 17 TRBV7-8 CASSLSRQGKNTGELFF TGTGCCAGCAGCTTATCGAGACAGGGGAAGAACACCGGGGAGCTGTTTTTT
TRBJ1-6 TRBD1 NA 14 TRBV6-6 CASSPDRGVSPLHF TGTGCCAGCAGCCCAGACAGGGGTGTGTCACCCCTCCACTTT
TRBJ2-1 TRBD1 NA 13 TRBV27 CASRGQGANEQFF TGTGCCAGCAGGGGACAGGGGGCCAATGAGCAGTTCTTC
TRBJ2-7 TRBD1 few 15 TRBV5-4 CASRPSGTGNYEQYF TGTGCCAGCAGACCCTCGGGGACAGGGAACTACGAGCAGTACTTC
TRBJ2-7 TRBD2 NA 16 TRBV7-2 CASSSPSGSYVSEQYF TGTGCCAGCAGCTCACCTAGCGGGAGTTACGTCTCCGAGCAGTACTTC
TRBJ1-4 NA once 15 TRBV4-2 CASGPGGATNEKLFF TGTGCCAGCGGACCTGGAGGAGCAACTAATGAAAAACTGTTTTTT
TRBJ2-1 TRBD2 NA 14 TRBV5-1 CASSGTSRSDEQFF TGCGCCAGCAGCGGGACTAGTAGATCAGATGAGCAGTTCTTC
TRBJ2-2 TRBD2 NA 15 TRBV6-5 CASSGASGSPGELFF TGTGCCAGCAGTGGGGCTAGCGGGAGCCCCGGGGAGCTGTTTTTT
TRBJ2-1 TRBD1 NA 18 TRBV19 CASSPRRLGDRANNEQFF TGTGCCAGTAGTCCCCGACGCTTGGGGGACAGGGCTAACAATGAGCAGTTCTTC
TRBJ2-3 TRBD2 NA 16 TRBV11-2 CASSLRLAGDTDTQYF TGTGCCAGCAGCCTTCGACTAGCGGGGGACACAGATACGCAGTATTTT
TRBJ1-4 NA NA 15 TRBV6-1 CASRARGRENEKLFF TGTGCCAGCAGGGCCCGAGGCCGCGAGAATGAAAAACTGTTTTTT
TRBJ1-2 NA NA 16 TRBV7-2 CASSPQPQTGSYGYTF TGTGCCAGCAGCCCCCAGCCCCAAACAGGGAGCTATGGCTACACCTTC
TRBJ2-7 TRBD1 once 15 TRBV4-3 CASRPQWGQHYEQYF TGCGCCAGCAGACCTCAGTGGGGACAGCACTACGAGCAGTACTTC
TRBJ1-5 NA NA 13 TRBV19 CASSHNWGGGRHF TGTGCCAGTAGCCATAATTGGGGCGGGGGTCGGCATTTT
TRBJ2-7 NA NA 15 TRBV6-1 CARASSKDGLYEQYF TGTGCCAGGGCGAGCTCAAAGGACGGACTCTACGAGCAGTACTTC
TRBJ1-3 NA NA 15 TRBV10-1 CASSERQGSGNTIYF TGCGCCAGCAGTGAGAGGCAGGGCTCTGGAAACACCATATATTTT
TRBJ2-2 TRBD2 few 14 TRBV29-1 CSVGTSGGTGELFF TGCAGCGTTGGGACTAGCGGGGGGACTGGGGAGCTGTTTTTT
TRBJ2-2 NA NA 16 TRBV6-6 CASSYSHGGNTGELFF TGTGCCAGCAGTTACTCGCACGGTGGGAACACCGGGGAGCTGTTTTTT
TRBJ2-1 TRBD2 NA 14 TRBV6-5 CASSYLAGVGEQFF TGTGCCAGCAGTTACCTAGCGGGAGTGGGGGAGCAGTTCTTC
TRBJ2-5 NA NA 15 TRBV7-9 CASSDTTGGWETQYF TGTGCCAGCAGCGATACGACGGGGGGCTGGGAGACCCAGTACTTC
TRBJ2-7 NA NA 15 TRBV6-4 CASSFDGSGPYEQYF TGTGCCAGCAGCTTCGATGGTAGCGGACCCTACGAGCAGTACTTC
TRBJ1-5 NA NA 13 TRBV28 CASSRWSNQPQHF TGTGCCAGCTCGAGGTGGAGCAATCAGCCCCAGCATTTT
TRBJ2-5 NA NA 15 TRBV13 CASSLLKTSGETQYF TGTGCCAGCAGCTTACTAAAAACCTCGGGGGAGACCCAGTACTTC
TRBJ1-1 NA NA 13 TRBV10-1 CASRQRSNTEAFF TGCGCCAGCCGCCAGCGATCGAACACTGAAGCTTTCTTT
TRBJ2-3 TRBD2 NA 16 TRBV4-2 CASSQKLAGIQDTQYF TGTGCCAGCAGCCAAAAGCTAGCGGGAATACAAGATACGCAGTATTTT
TRBJ2-2 TRBD1 NA 16 TRBV4-3 CASSQGTGGADGELFF TGCGCCAGCAGCCAGGGAACAGGGGGCGCTGACGGGGAGCTGTTTTTT
TRBJ1-5 NA NA 15 TRBV7-9 CASSLGATGSQPQHF TGTGCCAGCAGCTTAGGGGCCACAGGGTCTCAGCCCCAGCATTTT